These 10 T cell receptor beta chains share one sample of origin, sequenced in a study of blood T cell repertoires in COVID-19. Sequencing was performed with immunoSEQ multiplex PCR; in TCRdb, only in-frame clones are kept and a portion is missing. The repertoire holds approximately 250,000 clones, with around 83% as singletons. The specimen was peripheral blood. These receptors originate from a woman aged 35 to 49 who had recovered from COVID-19.

The chain couples TRBV3-1 (or the pseudogene TRBV3-2) to TRBJ2-7, with 7 nucleotides matching TRBD1. There are 14 residues in the CDR3. Trimming cost V 6 bases and J 3 bases; bases outside gene matches: 8. Germline loops: CDR1 LGHDT, CDR2 YNNKEL (reference sequence). The CDR3 DNA reads as TGTGCCAGCAGTCGAAGGGGGCTGATCTACGAGCAGTACTTC. As protein: CASSRRGLIYEQYF.

The chain combines TRBV10-2 with TRBJ2-1; 8 nucleotides agree with TRBD1. The CDR3 loop spans 14 amino acids. The J segment lost 4 bases and the V segment lost 2 bases, leaving 1 base of the junction unmatched. Germline CDR1 is WSHSY and CDR2 is SAAADI. The CDR3 reads CASSEQGAYNEQFF. The CDR3 bases are TGCGCCAGCAGTGAGCAGGGGGCGTACAATGAGCAGTTCTTC.

This clone was observed a few times. The gene calls are TRBV2 and TRBJ1-2; the D gene is possibly TRBD1 (5 bases). V shed 6 bases and J shed 4 bases, with 18 bases lying between them. Looked up from germline, CDR1 is SNHLY and CDR2 is FYNNEI. This CDR3 has 15 residues. The DNA of the CDR3 is TGTGCCAGCAGCCTTGACCGAACAGGTTTCTATGGCTACACCTTC. Translating gives CASSLDRTGFYGYTF.

This sequence joins TRBV30 and TRBJ1-5; D is ambiguous. The CDR3 sequence is 13 residues long. Trimming shortened V by 0 bases and J by 4 bases, and 7 bases separated the two germline ends. CDR1 GTSNPN and CDR2 SVGIG come from the germline V gene (reference sequence). This chain's CDR3 is CAWSVQQNQPQHF. For the CDR3, the DNA is TGTGCCTGGAGTGTACAACAGAATCAGCCCCAGCATTTT.

This clone was recorded a few times. The V and J genes are TRBV19 and TRBJ1-1; TRBD1 matches 7 bases. The CDR3 consists of 16 residues. The V segment lost 5 bases and the J segment 1 base; nucleotides outside the gene matches: 10. Germline V gene lookup returns CDR1 LNHDA and CDR2 SQIVND (reference sequence). The CDR3 region is CASSQPPGQTNTEAFF. In DNA, the CDR3 is TGTGCCAGTAGTCAACCTCCGGGACAGACGAACACTGAAGCTTTCTTT.

The gene calls are TRBV27 and TRBJ2-7; the match to TRBD1 covers 8 bases. This CDR3 contains 15 residues. V lost 6 bases and J lost 0; bases outside the gene matches: 7. Germline loops: CDR1 MNHEY, CDR2 SMNVEV (reference sequence). This CDR3 reads CASRSWTGRSYEQYF. CDR3 in DNA: TGTGCCAGCAGGTCCTGGACAGGGCGCTCCTACGAGCAGTACTTC.

In its sample, this clone was seen once. The rearrangement uses TRBV5-1 and TRBJ1-4; D remains unclear. The CDR3 has 14 amino acids. Germline V lookup: CDR1 SGHRS, CDR2 YFSETQ. The ends were cut back, 2 bases at V and 8 bases at J, with 13 bases in the middle. The chain's CDR3 is CASSFRGVGEKLFF. In DNA form, the CDR3 reads TGCGCCAGCAGCTTCCGCGGGGTTGGGGAAAAACTGTTTTTT. The complete variable domain, with remaining parts taken from reference TRBV5-1 and TRBJ1-4, reads KAGVTQTPRYLIKTRGQQVTLSCSPISGHRSVSWYQQTPGQGLQFLFEYFSETQRNKGNFPGRFSGRQFSNSRSEMNVSTLELGDSALYLCASSFRGVGEKLFFGSGTQLSVL.

The chain is built from TRBV27 and TRBJ2-1; possible D gene TRBD1, 6 bases. Trimming took 5 bases from V and 4 from J, leaving 18 bases between them. The germline V gene encodes CDR1 MNHEY and CDR2 SMNVEV (reference sequence). The CDR3 consists of 16 residues. CDR3 protein: CASSRDNRPSYNEQFF. CDR3 DNA: TGTGCCAGCAGTAGGGACAACCGACCTTCTTACAATGAGCAGTTCTTC.

The chain is built from TRBV7-9 and TRBJ2-3; D is perhaps TRBD2 (5 bases). The CDR3 is 14 amino acids. V shed 5 bases and J shed 3 bases, with 12 bases lying between them. Germline CDR1 and CDR2: SEHNR and FQNEAQ (reference sequence). The CDR3 region has the DNA TGTGCCAGCAGCCTAGGACTGGAAACAGATACGCAGTATTTT. Its translation is CASSLGLETDTQYF.

As for this clone: This CDR3 is also generated by other DNA sequences in the sample. This chain connects TRBV28 to TRBJ2-1; a weak D match, TRBD2 (7 bases). CDR3 size: 16 residues. Germline V gene sequence: CDR1 MDHEN, CDR2 SYDVKM. The ends were cut back, 6 bases at V and 6 bases at J, with 21 bases in the middle. Here the CDR3 reads CASSSTGGYNLNEQFF. CDR3 DNA: TGTGCCAGCAGCTCAACGGGGGGCTATAATCTCAATGAGCAGTTCTTC.